This T cell receptor beta chain was sequenced during a study of blood T cell repertoires in COVID-19. Only in-frame clones appear in the TCRdb table, and some are missing; sequencing was by immunoSEQ multiplex PCR. The sample has more than 200,000 clones, 88% seen once. The clonotype originates from a man older than 75 with acute or convalescent COVID-19. Sequencing used peripheral blood.

CDR3: CASSLEFSYNSPLHF. Written as DNA, the CDR3 is TGTGCCAGCAGTCTTGAGTTCTCCTATAATTCACCCCTCCACTTT. V and J are TRBV7-9 and TRBJ1-6; D not certain. This CDR3 is built from 15 residues. V lost 6 bases to trimming and J lost 0 bases, with 9 bases between them. Germline assignment: CDR1 SEHNR and CDR2 FQNEAQ (reference sequence). Full variable domain (rest looked up from reference TRBV7-9 and TRBJ1-6): DTGVSQNPRHKITKRGQNVTFRCDPISEHNRLYWYRQTLGQGPEFLTYFQNEAQLEKSRLLSDRFSAERPKGSFSTLEIQRTEQGDSAMYLCASSLEFSYNSPLHFGNGTRLTVT.